This T cell receptor (beta chain) was captured by sequencing in a study of T cell responses to AZD1222 COVID-19 vaccine. Whole-study findings and limits: Recipients of AZD1222 seropositive at baseline numbered only five or six.

Comment on this clone: Its antigen is not known.

Trimming shortened V by 0 bases and J by 9 bases, and 9 bases separated the two germline ends. The CDR3 is 12 amino acids. Germline V gene sequence: CDR1 SGHAT, CDR2 FQNNGV. Produced via immunoSEQ multiplex PCR; TCRdb's table is partial and in-frame only. The sample holds 95,000 to 150,000 clones; around 89% are singletons and the top ten take approximately 10%. The source of this sequence is an adult in good health. The sequencing here drew on peripheral blood, taken on day 0 of MenACWY control vaccination. The rearrangement joins TRBV11-2 to TRBJ2-7; a weak D match, TRBD1 (5 bases). Written as DNA, the CDR3 is TGTGCCAGCAGCTTAGAGTGGGGCGGGCAGTACTTC. Translated: CASSLEWGGQYF.